This T cell receptor beta chain was identified in a study of spatial heterogeneity in lung cancer. This clonotype showed up many times. Its specificity is unknown. Per the germline V gene, CDR1 is MDHEN and CDR2 is SYDVKM. CDR3 length: 13 amino acids. The J segment lost 8 bases and the V segment lost 5 bases, leaving 8 bases of the junction unmatched. Each TCR cDNA molecule carried a unique molecular identifier. TCRdb analysed the 5' RACE reads with MiXCR anew, one entry per CDR3 protein. The sample consists of about 28,000 distinct CDR3 sequences, more than 5.5% of them appearing once. The study, taken as a whole, reports: Within tumors, counts of expanded alpha and beta TCRs tracked tumor mutation counts. Alpha and beta chain coverage of tumor T cells was estimated at about 7% and 13%, respectively. Quantities of ubiquitous and regional expanded TCRs paralleled ubiquitous and regional nonsynonymous mutations, respectively.

Time point: sample taken at primary tumor resection. Patients with untreated early-stage non-small cell lung cancer, numbering more than 55, were the donors. V and J are TRBV28 and TRBJ1-2; TRBD1 matches 7 bases. The clonotype originates from a male donor with early-stage non-small cell lung cancer. Source: lung tumor tissue, taken at surgery. CDR3 protein: CASSTGTELGYTF. In DNA form, the CDR3 reads TGTGCCAGCAGTACTGGGACAGAACTGGGCTACACCTTC.